These 3 T cell receptor beta chains share one sample of origin, sequenced in a study of blood T cell repertoires in COVID-19. Sequenced by immunoSEQ multiplex PCR; TCRdb stores in-frame clones only, minus some. The table shows approximately 130,000 clones, with roughly 88% occurring only once. Sequenced input: peripheral blood. These receptors came from a man aged 45 to 65 with acute or convalescent COVID-19.

This clone appeared once. The gene calls are TRBV6-1 and TRBJ2-7; TRBD2 matches at 11 bases. Germline CDR1 is MNHNS and CDR2 is SASEGT. Germline trimming cut 3 bases from V and 0 bases from J; bases unmatched to any gene: 1. The CDR3 is made up of 15 amino acids. CDR3 DNA sequence: TGTGCCAGCAGTGATGGACTAGCGGGCTCCTACGAGCAGTACTTC. Translating it yields CASSDGLAGSYEQYF.

The V gene is TRBV24-1, the J gene TRBJ2-3; the D gene is possibly TRBD2 (5 bases). The CDR3 length is 15 residues. V dropped 4 bases and J dropped 6 bases, with 16 bases sitting between them. Germline V CDR1 and CDR2: KGHDR, SFDVKD. The CDR3 DNA is TGTGCCACCAGTGAGCCTCCCGGGAATCGGGATACGCAGTATTTT. Its protein is CATSEPPGNRDTQYF.

The chain links TRBV9 to TRBJ1-1; D call uncertain. V lost 3 bases and J 10 bases, leaving 16 bases between the germline ends. The CDR3 contains 13 residues. The germline V gene encodes CDR1 SGDLS and CDR2 YYNGEE. Here the CDR3 DNA reads TGTGCCAGCAGCGAACGGACGGGAACTCGAGCTTTCTTT. Translated: CASSERTGTRAFF.